This TCR beta chain stems from a study of graft-versus-host responses after intestinal transplantation. Study information: Transplant types were multivisceral, liver-intestinal, or isolated intestinal. Every one of the recipients received anti-thymocyte globulin induction and afterwards took tacrolimus and steroids for approximately three years. Study observations and caveats: The authors found GvH clones in recipient marrow, some appearing first in ileum or blood.

The table came from immunoSEQ multiplex PCR; TCRdb's copy has only in-frame clones and leaves some out. Among about 130,000 clones listed, around 90% were seen once. V lost 6 bases to trimming and J lost 4 bases; unmatched junction nucleotides: 5. The CDR3 extends over 15 amino acids. CDR1 and CDR2 (germline): MGHDK, SYGVNS. This clone was found a few times. Its specificity is not known. This TCR was recovered from a human donor who received an intestinal transplant. The J gene is TRBJ2-1, the V gene TRBV25-1; TRBD2 matches at 11 bases. The sequenced sample was unstimulated CD4+ T cells sorted from spleen or lymph node cells, obtained before intestinal transplant. In DNA form, the CDR3 reads TGTGCCAGCAGCAGCGGGACTAGCGGTTACAATGAGCAGTTCTTC. Amino acids: CASSSGTSGYNEQFF.